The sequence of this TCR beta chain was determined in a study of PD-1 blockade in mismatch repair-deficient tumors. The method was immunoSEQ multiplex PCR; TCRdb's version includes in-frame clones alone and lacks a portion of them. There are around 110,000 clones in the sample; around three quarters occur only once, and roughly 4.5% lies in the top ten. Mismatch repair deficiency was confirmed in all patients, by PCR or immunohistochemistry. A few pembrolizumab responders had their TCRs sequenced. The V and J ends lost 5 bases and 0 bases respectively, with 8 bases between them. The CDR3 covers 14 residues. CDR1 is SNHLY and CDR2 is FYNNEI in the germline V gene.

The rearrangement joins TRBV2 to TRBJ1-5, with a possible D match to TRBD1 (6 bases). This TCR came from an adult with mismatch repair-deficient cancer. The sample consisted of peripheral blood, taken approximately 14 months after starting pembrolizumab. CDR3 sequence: CASSRTDSNQPQHF. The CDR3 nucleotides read TGTGCCAGCAGTCGGACAGATAGCAATCAGCCCCAGCATTTT.